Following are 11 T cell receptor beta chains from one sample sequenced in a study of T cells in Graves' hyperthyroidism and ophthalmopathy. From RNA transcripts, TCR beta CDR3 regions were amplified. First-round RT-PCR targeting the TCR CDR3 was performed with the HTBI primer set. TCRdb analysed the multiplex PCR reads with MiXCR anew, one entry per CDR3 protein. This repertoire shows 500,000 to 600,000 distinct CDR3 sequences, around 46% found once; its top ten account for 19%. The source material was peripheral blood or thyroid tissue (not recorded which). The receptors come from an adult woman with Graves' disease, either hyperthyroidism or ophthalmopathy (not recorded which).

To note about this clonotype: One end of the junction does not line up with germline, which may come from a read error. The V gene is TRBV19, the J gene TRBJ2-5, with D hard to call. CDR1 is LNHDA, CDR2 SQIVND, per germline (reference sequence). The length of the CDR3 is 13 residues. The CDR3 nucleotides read TGTGCCAGTAGTCCAATACTGCAAGAGGCCCAGTACTTC. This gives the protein CASSPILQEAQYF.

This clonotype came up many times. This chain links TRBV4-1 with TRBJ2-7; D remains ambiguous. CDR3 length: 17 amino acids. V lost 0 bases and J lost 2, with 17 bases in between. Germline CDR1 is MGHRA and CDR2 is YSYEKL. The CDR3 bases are TGCGCCAGCAGCCAAGAGATCGTCACTGGCTTTCCCTACGAGCAGTACTTC. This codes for CASSQEIVTGFPYEQYF.

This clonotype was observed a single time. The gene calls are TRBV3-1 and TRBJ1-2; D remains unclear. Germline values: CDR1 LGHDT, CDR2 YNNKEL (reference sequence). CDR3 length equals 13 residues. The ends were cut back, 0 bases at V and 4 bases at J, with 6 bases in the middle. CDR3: CASSQESVYGYTF. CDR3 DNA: TGTGCCAGCAGCCAAGAGTCTGTCTATGGCTACACCTTC.

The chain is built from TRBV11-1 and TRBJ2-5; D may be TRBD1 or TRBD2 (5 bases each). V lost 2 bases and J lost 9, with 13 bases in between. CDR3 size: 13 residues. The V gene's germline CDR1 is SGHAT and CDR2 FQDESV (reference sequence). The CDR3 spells CASSLRGPLSQYF. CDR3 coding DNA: TGTGCCAGCAGCTTAAGGGGACCGCTTTCCCAGTACTTC.

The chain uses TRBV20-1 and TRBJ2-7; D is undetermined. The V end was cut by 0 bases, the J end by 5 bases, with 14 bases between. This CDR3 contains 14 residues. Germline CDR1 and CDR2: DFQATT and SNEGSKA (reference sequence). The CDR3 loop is CSARDLWLRNEQYF. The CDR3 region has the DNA TGCAGTGCTAGAGATCTCTGGCTGCGGAACGAGCAGTACTTC.

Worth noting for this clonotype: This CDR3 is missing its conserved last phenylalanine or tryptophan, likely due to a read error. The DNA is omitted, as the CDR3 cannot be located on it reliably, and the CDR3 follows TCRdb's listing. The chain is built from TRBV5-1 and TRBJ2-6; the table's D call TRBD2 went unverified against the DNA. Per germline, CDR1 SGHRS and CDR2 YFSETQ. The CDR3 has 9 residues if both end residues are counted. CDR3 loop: CASSPQGQI.

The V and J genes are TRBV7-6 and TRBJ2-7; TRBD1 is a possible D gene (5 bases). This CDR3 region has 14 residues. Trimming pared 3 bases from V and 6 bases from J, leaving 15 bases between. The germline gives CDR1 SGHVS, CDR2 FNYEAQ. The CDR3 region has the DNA TGTGCCAGCAGCTTCCTTGACAGTGGGGTCGAGCAGTACTTC. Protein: CASSFLDSGVEQYF.

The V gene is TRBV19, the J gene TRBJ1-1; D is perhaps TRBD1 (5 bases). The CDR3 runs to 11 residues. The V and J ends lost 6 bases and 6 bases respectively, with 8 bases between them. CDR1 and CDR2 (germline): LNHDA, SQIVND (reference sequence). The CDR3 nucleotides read TGTGCCAGTAGGGGACGCGCTGAAGCTTTCTTT. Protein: CASRGRAEAFF.

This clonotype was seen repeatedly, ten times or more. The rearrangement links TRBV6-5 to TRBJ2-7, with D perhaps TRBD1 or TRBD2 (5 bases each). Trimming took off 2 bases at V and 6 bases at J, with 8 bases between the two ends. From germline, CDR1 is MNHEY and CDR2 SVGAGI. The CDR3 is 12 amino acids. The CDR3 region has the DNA TGTGCCAGCAGTTACGAGGGGCTCGAGCAGTACTTC. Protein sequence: CASSYEGLEQYF.

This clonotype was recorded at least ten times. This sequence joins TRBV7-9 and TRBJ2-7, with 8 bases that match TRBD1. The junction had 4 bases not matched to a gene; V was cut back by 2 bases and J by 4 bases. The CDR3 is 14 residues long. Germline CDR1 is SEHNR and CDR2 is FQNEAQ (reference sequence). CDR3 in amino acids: CASSLKDRAYEQYF. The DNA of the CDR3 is TGTGCCAGCAGCTTAAAGGACAGGGCGTACGAGCAGTACTTC.

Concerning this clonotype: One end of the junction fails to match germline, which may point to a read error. This CDR3 reads CASSLWLDDGYTF. CDR3 DNA sequence: TGTGCTAGCAGCTTATGGTTAGATGATGGCTACACCTTC. The genes are TRBV7-7 and TRBJ1-2, with D uncertain. The CDR3 has 13 residues. CDR1 and CDR2 from the germline V gene are SSHAT and FNYEAQ (reference sequence).